The TCR beta chain under discussion was sequenced for a study of T-cell memory formation after mild COVID-19. Study in general: Largely, the TCR clusters proved donor specific.

Concerning this clonotype itself: No antigen is known for it.

The germline gives CDR1 MNHEY, CDR2 SMNVEV (reference sequence). The CDR3 extends over 14 amino acids. V was trimmed by 5 bases and J by 8 bases, leaving 16 bases between them. Study-wide points: Clones contracting over day 15 to 85 were CD4/CD8 balanced, with later expanders leaning CD4+.

Libraries for TCRalpha and TCRbeta carried sample barcodes and unique molecular identifiers via 5'RACE. TCRdb re-analysed the 5' RACE reads in MiXCR, keeping a single row per CDR3 protein. Altogether about 110,000 distinct CDR3 sequences are present, 17% being singletons, with the ten largest covering over 25%. The genes are TRBV27 and TRBJ2-1; D is perhaps TRBD1 (6 bases). What was sequenced was PBMCs or a T cell subset sorted from them (not recorded which). The origin of this receptor is an adult woman who had mild COVID-19 (a few samples of this study predate the infection). Cell type and time point are not known. The CDR3 spells CASSPLLRGHEQFF. CDR3 in DNA: TGTGCCAGCAGTCCACTGCTCAGGGGCCATGAGCAGTTCTTC.